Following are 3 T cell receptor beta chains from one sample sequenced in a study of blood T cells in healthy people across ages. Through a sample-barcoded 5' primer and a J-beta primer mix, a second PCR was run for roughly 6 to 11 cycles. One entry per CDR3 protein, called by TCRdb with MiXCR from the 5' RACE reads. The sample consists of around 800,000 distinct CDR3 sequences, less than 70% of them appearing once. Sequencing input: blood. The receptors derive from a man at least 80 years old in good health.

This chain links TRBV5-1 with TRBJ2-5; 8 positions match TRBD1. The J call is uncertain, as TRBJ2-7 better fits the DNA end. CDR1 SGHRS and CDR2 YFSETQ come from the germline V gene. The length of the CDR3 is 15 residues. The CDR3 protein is CASSRDRTTLNEQYF. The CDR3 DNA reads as TGCGCCAGCAGCCGGGACAGGACCACTTTGAACGAGCAGTACTTC.

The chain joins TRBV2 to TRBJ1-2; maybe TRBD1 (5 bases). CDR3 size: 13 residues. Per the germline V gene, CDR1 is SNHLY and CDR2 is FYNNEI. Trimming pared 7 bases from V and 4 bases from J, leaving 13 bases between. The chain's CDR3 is CASMLPGGYGYTF. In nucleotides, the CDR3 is TGTGCCAGCATGCTCCCCGGGGGCTATGGCTACACCTTC.

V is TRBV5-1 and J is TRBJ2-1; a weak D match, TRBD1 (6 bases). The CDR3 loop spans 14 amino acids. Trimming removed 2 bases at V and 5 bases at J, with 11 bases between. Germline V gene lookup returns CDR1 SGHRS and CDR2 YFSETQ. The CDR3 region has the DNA TGCGCCAGCAGCTTATACCGACAGGACAATGAGCAGTTCTTC. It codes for CASSLYRQDNEQFF.